This T cell receptor beta chain was captured in a study of T cells in Graves' hyperthyroidism and ophthalmopathy (dated by TCRdb to the late 2010s). As for the study more broadly: Peripheral blood samples were taken at initial diagnosis, before any treatment was given. TCR V-J signatures able to tell the groups apart were searched for in a discovery cohort of 95 or so patients, of whom 43 had Graves' ophthalmopathy and roughly 58 had stable Graves' hyperthyroidism. Prospective prediction of ophthalmopathy was tested in an independent validation cohort of fewer than 20 hyperthyroidism patients and some 17 patients who later progressed to ophthalmopathy. The 95 to 100 discovery patients were divided at random into training and test sets in a 7:3 ratio. Thyroid tissue and blood T-cell repertoires from about six Graves' hyperthyroidism patients were also compared in the study. Following sampling, methimazole starting at 30 mg daily was given to hyperthyroidism patients, and high-dose intravenous methylprednisolone was given to ophthalmopathy patients. According to the paper, TCR Vbeta CDR3 sequencing was carried out on roughly 130 peripheral blood samples, which came from about 45 ophthalmopathy, roughly 75 hyperthyroidism and roughly 17 progressor patients.

In the ophthalmopathy patients, disease was moderately to severely active, with a Clinical Activity Score of 3 or more, a NOSPECS grade of 4 or more, and a duration of less than 3 months. Exclusion was applied to patients with uncontrolled infections, other autoimmune diseases, pregnancy or lactation. Diagnoses were based on clinical symptoms, serum thyroxine and TRAb, thyroid ultrasound and orbital computed tomography. PBMCs were isolated from 10 ml of fresh peripheral blood by Ficoll-Paque density gradient centrifugation. Total RNA was extracted with Trizol reagent, and quality was checked on an Agilent 2100 Bioanalyzer. The CDR3 covers 16 residues, taking in both the cysteine and the phenylalanine. This entry keeps only the CDR3 DNA: 48 bases, framed from base 1. From a lookup of the germline V gene, CDR1 and CDR2 are KGHDR and SFDVKD. Study-wide findings and limitations: In validation, the model predicted progression to ophthalmopathy a median of around six months before onset, with approximately 70% sensitivity and about 72% specificity. A model built on a 13 V-J signature distinguished ophthalmopathy from stable hyperthyroidism, reaching about 88% sensitivity and about 81% specificity in cross-validation and 80%/75% in testing. Sample size was not statistically predetermined, and blinding of investigators to group allocation was not performed. Most expanded thyroid clonotypes (frequency above 0.001) were also detected in blood, a finding suggesting that blood repertoires may reflect thyroid immune responses.

The TCR beta CDR3 regions were amplified from the RNA transcripts. For the first round of RT-PCR on the TCR CDR3, the HTBI primer set was used together with the Qiagen OneStep RT-PCR kit. Libraries were constructed in a second round of multiplex PCR, after which size selection and purification were carried out. Libraries were sequenced paired-end with 100 bp reads on an Illumina HiSeq2000. The authors processed their data as follows. SOAPnuke was used to process the raw data, with reads discarded if the reads contained adapters or uncalled bases, had a mean Phred below 15, or lacked an exact constant-primer or identifier match. High-quality paired reads were merged with COPE v1.2.5, and unique nucleotide sequences were defined as clonotypes. MiTCR v1.1 was used to align the clonotypes against IMGT TRBV, TRBD and TRBJ reference segments. Analysis was restricted to V-J combinations with a frequency above 0.0001, which covered 98% to 99.2% of repertoires. The TCS score was defined as F50 (clonal expansion) divided by E x V (chaos), with BLOSUM62-based TCRdist calculated between CDR3 peptides within each V-J. Welch's t-statistics and random forest reduced some 510 V-J features to 13, which were used in a naive Bayes classifier (R e1071). TCRdb reanalyzed the raw reads on its own, using fastp at Q25 for trimming and MiXCR for clone calling, and kept in-frame beta chains. Rows merge per CDR3 protein into single entries with the most common DNA and genes. TCRdb's processing, not the authors', yielded these V and J calls. For this sample the table gives about 52,000 distinct CDR3 sequences, of which less than 60% were detected only once. Of the sample, just over 9% is held by the ten largest clones.

Comments on this clonotype: This clone's antigen is unknown. The germline gene is not matched at one end of the junction; a read error may be the cause.

Sequences were obtained from blood. This sequence uses TRBV24-1 and TRBJ2-6; the D region possibly corresponds to TRBD1 (5 bases align). This TCR derives from a woman in her forties or fifties with Graves' ophthalmopathy. The CDR3 sequence is CAASDAQGPGANVLTF. The DNA sequence is as follows: TGTGCCGCCAGTGATGCCCAGGGCCCTGGGGCCAACGTCCTGACTTTC.